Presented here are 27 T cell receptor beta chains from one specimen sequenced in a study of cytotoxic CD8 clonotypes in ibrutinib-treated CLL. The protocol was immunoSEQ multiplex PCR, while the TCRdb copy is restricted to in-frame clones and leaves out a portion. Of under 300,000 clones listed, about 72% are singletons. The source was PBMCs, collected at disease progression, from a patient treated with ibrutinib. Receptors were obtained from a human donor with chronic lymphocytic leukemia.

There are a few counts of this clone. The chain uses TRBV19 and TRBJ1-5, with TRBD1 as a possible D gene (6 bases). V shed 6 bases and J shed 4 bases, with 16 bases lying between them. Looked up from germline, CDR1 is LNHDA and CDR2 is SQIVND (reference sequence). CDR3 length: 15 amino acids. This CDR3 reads CASSSGTTRNQPQHF. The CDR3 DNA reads TGTGCCAGTAGCTCCGGGACAACTAGGAATCAGCCCCAGCATTTT.

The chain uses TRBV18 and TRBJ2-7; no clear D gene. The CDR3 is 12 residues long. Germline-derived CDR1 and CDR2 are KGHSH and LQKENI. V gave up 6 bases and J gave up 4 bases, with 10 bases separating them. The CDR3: CASSLSEYEQYF. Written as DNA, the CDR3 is TGTGCCAGCTCCCTCTCGGAGTACGAGCAGTACTTC. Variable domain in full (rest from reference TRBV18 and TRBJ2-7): NAGVMQNPRHLVRRRGQEARLRCSPMKGHSHVYWYRQLPEEGLKFMVYLQKENIIDESGMPKERFSAEFPKEGPSILRIQQVVRGDSAAYFCASSLSEYEQYFGPGTRLTVT.

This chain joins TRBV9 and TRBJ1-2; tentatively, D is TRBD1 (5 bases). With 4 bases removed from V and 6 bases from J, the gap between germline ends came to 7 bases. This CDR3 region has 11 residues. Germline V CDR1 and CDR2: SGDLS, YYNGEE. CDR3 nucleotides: TGTGCCAGCAGCTCCAGGGATGGCTACACCTTC. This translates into CASSSRDGYTF.

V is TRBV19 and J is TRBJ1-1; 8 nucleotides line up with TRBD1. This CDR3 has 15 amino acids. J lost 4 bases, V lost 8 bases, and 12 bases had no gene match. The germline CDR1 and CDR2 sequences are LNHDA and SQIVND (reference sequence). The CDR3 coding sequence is TGTGCCAGTCTCGGGACAGGCCTTCCCGGCACTGAAGCTTTCTTT. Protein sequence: CASLGTGLPGTEAFF.

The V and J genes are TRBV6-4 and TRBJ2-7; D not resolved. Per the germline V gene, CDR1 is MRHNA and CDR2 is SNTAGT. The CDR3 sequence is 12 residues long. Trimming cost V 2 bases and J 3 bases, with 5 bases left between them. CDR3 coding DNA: TGTGCCAGCAGTGACCCGGGCTACGAGCAGTACTTC. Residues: CASSDPGYEQYF.

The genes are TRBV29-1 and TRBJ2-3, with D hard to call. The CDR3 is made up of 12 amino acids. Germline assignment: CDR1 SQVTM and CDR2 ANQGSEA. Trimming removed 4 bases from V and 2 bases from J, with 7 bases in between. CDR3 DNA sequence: TGCAGCGTTGTTAGCCCCACAGATACGCAGTATTTT. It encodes CSVVSPTDTQYF.

The DNA for the CDR3 is TGTGCCAGCAGTTTATCCGGGACAGGGGTTTCTGCTGGCTACACCTTC. As protein: CASSLSGTGVSAGYTF. The chain links TRBV27 to TRBJ1-2; TRBD1 matches 10 bases. Germline values: CDR1 MNHEY, CDR2 SMNVEV (reference sequence). Germline trimming cut 0 bases from V and 7 bases from J; bases unmatched to any gene: 8. The CDR3 has 16 amino acids.

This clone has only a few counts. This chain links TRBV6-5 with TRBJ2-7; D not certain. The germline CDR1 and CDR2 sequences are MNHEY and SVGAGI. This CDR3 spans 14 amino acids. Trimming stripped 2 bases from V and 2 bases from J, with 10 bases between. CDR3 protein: CASSYLPKAYEQYF. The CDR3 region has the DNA TGTGCCAGCAGTTACCTCCCAAAAGCCTACGAGCAGTACTTC.

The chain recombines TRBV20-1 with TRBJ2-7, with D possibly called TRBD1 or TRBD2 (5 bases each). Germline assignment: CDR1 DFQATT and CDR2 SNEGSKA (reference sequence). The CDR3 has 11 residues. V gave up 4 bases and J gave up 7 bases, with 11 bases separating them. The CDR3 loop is CSATGPEEQYF. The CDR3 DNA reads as TGCAGTGCTACGGGGCCAGAAGAGCAGTACTTC.

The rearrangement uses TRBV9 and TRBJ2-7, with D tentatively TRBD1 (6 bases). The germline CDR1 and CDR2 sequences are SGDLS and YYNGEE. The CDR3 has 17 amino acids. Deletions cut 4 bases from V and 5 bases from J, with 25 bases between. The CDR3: CASSHLPTTGLVDEQYF. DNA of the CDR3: TGTGCCAGCAGCCACTTACCGACCACAGGGTTGGTCGACGAGCAGTACTTC.

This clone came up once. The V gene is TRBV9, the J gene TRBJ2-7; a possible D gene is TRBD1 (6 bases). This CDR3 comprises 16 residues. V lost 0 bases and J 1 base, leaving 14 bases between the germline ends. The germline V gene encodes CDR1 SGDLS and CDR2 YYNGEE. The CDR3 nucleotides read TGTGCCAGCAGCGTAGAGGGGCAGGGGCGTTCCTACGAGCAGTACTTC. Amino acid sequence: CASSVEGQGRSYEQYF.

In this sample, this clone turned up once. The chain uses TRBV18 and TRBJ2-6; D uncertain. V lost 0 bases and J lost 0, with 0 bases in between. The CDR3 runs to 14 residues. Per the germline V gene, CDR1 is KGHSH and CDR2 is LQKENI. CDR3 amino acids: CASSPPSGANVLTF. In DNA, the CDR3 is TGTGCCAGCTCACCACCCTCTGGGGCCAACGTCCTGACTTTC. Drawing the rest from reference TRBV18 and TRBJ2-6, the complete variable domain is NAGVMQNPRHLVRRRGQEARLRCSPMKGHSHVYWYRQLPEEGLKFMVYLQKENIIDESGMPKERFSAEFPKEGPSILRIQQVVRGDSAAYFCASSPPSGANVLTFGAGSRLTVL.

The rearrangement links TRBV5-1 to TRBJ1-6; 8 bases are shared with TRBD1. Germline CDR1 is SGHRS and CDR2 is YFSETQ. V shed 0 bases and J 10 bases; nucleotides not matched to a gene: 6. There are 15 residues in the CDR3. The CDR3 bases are TGCGCCAGCAGCTTGGCCGGACAGGGAAACTCACCCCTCCACTTT. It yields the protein CASSLAGQGNSPLHF.

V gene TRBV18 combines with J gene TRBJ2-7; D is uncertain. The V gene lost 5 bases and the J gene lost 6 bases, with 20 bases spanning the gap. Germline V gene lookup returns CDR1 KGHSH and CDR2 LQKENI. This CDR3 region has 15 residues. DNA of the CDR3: TGTGCCAGCTCATCTCAGGACGTCCCTACGGGCGAGCAGTACTTC. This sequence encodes CASSSQDVPTGEQYF.

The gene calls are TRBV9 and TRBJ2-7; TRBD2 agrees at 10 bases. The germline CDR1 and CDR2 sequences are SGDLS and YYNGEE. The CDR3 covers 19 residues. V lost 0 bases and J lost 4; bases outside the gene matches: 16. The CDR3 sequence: CASSVGLAGGFPGMYEQYF. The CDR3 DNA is TGTGCCAGCAGCGTAGGATTAGCGGGAGGCTTCCCGGGTATGTACGAGCAGTACTTC.

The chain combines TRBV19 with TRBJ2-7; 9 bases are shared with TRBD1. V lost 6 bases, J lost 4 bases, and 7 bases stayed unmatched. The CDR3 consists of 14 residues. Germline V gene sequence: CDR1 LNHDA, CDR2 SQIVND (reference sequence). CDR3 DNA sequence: TGTGCCAGTAGCAGTACAGGGGGCCAATACGAGCAGTACTTC. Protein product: CASSSTGGQYEQYF. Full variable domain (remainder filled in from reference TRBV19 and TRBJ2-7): DGGITQSPKYLFRKEGQNVTLSCEQNLNHDAMYWYRQDPGQGLRLIYYSQIVNDFQKGDIAEGYSVSREKKESFPLTVTSAQKNPTAFYLCASSSTGGQYEQYFGPGTRLTVT.

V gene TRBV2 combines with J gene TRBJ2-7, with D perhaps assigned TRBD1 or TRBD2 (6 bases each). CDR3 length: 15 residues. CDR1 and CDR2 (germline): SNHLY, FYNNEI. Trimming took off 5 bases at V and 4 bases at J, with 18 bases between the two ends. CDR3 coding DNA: TGTGCCAGCAGTCTGGGGGCGGGAACTTCTTACGAGCAGTACTTC. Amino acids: CASSLGAGTSYEQYF.

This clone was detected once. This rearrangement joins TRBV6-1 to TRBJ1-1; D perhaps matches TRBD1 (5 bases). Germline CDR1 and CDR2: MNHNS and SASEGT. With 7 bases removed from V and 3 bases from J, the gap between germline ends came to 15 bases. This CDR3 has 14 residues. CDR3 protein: CASTLWARDTEAFF. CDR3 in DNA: TGTGCCAGCACTCTGTGGGCCAGGGACACTGAAGCTTTCTTT.

The CDR3 sequence: CASTGLAGTYEQYF. The CDR3 DNA is TGTGCCAGCACCGGACTAGCGGGCACCTACGAGCAGTACTTC. This rearrangement joins TRBV2 to TRBJ2-7, with 11 bases identical to TRBD2. Germline trimming cut 7 bases from V and 2 bases from J; bases unmatched to any gene: 4. CDR1 is SNHLY, CDR2 FYNNEI, per germline. The CDR3 loop spans 14 amino acids.

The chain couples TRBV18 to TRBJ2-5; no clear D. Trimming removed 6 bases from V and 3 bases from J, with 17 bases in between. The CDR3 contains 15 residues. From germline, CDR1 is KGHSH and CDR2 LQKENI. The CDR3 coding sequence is TGTGCCAGCTCCCATGGATGGGGTAATGAAGAGACCCAGTACTTC. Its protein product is CASSHGWGNEETQYF.

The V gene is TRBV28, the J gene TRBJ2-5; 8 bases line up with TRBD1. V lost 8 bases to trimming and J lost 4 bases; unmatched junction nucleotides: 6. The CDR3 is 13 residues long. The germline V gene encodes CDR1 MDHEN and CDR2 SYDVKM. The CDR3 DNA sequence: TGTGCCAGCTCCAAACAGGGGGGAGAGACCCAGTACTTC. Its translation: CASSKQGGETQYF.

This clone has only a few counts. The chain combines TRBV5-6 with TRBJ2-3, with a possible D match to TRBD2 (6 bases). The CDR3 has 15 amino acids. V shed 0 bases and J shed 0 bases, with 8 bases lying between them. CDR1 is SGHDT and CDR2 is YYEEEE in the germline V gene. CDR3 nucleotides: TGTGCCAGCAGCTTGGTGGGGGGAAGCACAGATACGCAGTATTTT. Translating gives CASSLVGGSTDTQYF.

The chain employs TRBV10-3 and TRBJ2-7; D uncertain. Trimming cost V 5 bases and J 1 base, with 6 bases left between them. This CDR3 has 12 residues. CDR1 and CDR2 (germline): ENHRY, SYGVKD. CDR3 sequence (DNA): TGTGCCATCAGTCGGGTATCCTACGAGCAGTACTTC. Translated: CAISRVSYEQYF.

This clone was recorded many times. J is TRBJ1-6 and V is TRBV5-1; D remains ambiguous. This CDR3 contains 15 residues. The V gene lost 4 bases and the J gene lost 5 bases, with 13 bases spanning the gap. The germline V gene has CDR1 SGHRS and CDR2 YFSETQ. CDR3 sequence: CASSREAADNSPLHF. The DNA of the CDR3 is TGCGCCAGCAGCCGCGAGGCGGCTGATAATTCACCCCTCCACTTT. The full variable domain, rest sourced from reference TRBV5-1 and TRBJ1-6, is KAGVTQTPRYLIKTRGQQVTLSCSPISGHRSVSWYQQTPGQGLQFLFEYFSETQRNKGNFPGRFSGRQFSNSRSEMNVSTLELGDSALYLCASSREAADNSPLHFGNGTRLTVT.

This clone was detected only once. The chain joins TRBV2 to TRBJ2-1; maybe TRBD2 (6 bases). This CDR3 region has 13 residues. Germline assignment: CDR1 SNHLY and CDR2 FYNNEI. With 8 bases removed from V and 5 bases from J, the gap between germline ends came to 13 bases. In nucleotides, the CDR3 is TGTGCCAGCTTTAAGCGGGTCAACAATGAGCAGTTCTTC. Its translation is CASFKRVNNEQFF.

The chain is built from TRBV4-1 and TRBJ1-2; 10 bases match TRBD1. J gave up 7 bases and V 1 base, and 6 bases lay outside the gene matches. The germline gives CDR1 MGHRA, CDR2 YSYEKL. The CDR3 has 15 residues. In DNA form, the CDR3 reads TGCGCCAGCAGCCAAGGTCCGGGGGACAGGGGTGGCTACACCTTC. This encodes CASSQGPGDRGGYTF.

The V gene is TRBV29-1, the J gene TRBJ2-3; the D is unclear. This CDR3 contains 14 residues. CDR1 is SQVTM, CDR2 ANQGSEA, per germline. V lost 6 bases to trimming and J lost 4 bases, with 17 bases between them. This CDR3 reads CSVPAQFGADTQYF. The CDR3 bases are TGCAGCGTACCAGCCCAGTTTGGCGCAGATACGCAGTATTTT.